These T cell receptor beta chains were read from a single sample in a study of T-cell memory formation after mild COVID-19. From the 5' RACE reads, TCRdb called clonotypes with MiXCR, one entry per CDR3 protein. In the table there are a few hundred thousand distinct CDR3 sequences, over 13% of which are singletons. Sequenced input: PBMCs or a T cell subset sorted from them (not recorded which). These receptor sequences come from a man younger than 30 who had mild COVID-19 (a few samples of this study predate the infection). Cell type and time point are not known. The CDR3 runs from the conserved cysteine through the conserved F or W. The order of the fields is D gene, clone size, J gene, V gene, CDR3 protein, CDR3 DNA. A D gene is named only where the DNA matches it firmly. The size field is filled for only some rows; it gives once, few, many or a size class.

d_call: TRBD2
clone_size: few
j_call: TRBJ2-1
v_call: TRBV10-3
cdr3_aa: CAISLRTSEGEQFF
cdr3_nt: TGTGCCATCAGCCTTCGGACTAGCGAGGGTGAGCAGTTCTTC

d_call: TRBD2
clone_size: few
j_call: TRBJ2-1
v_call: TRBV5-1
cdr3_aa: CASTPTGGGADNEQFF
cdr3_nt: TGCGCCAGCACCCCCACGGGGGGGGGGGCCGACAATGAGCAGTTCTTC

d_call: -
clone_size: few
j_call: TRBJ2-5
v_call: TRBV4-3
cdr3_aa: CASSQGVEPQETQYF
cdr3_nt: TGCGCCAGCAGCCAAGGGGTGGAGCCTCAAGAGACCCAGTACTTC

d_call: -
clone_size: few
j_call: TRBJ2-3
v_call: TRBV20-1
cdr3_aa: CSARAEWGTDTQYF
cdr3_nt: TGCAGTGCTAGAGCCGAGTGGGGGACAGATACGCAGTATTTT

d_call: -
clone_size: -
j_call: TRBJ1-3
v_call: TRBV6-6
cdr3_aa: CASSSTGTVANTIYF
cdr3_nt: TGTGCCAGCAGTTCTACCGGGACCGTCGCAAACACCATATATTTT

d_call: TRBD1
clone_size: few
j_call: TRBJ2-1
v_call: TRBV4-1
cdr3_aa: CASSQPGQGREQFF
cdr3_nt: TGCGCCAGCAGCCAACCCGGACAGGGTCGGGAGCAGTTCTTC

d_call: -
clone_size: -
j_call: TRBJ2-5
v_call: TRBV30
cdr3_aa: CAWTPGGETQYF
cdr3_nt: TGTGCCTGGACCCCTGGGGGTGAGACCCAGTACTTC

d_call: TRBD2
clone_size: many
j_call: TRBJ2-7
v_call: TRBV7-2
cdr3_aa: CASSTVGAGGEQYF
cdr3_nt: TGTGCCAGCAGTACCGTTGGTGCGGGGGGCGAGCAGTACTTC

d_call: -
clone_size: -
j_call: TRBJ1-4
v_call: TRBV7-9
cdr3_aa: CASSFVGGEKLFF
cdr3_nt: TGTGCCAGCAGCTTCGTGGGGGGTGAAAAACTGTTTTTT

d_call: TRBD1
clone_size: -
j_call: TRBJ1-2
v_call: TRBV7-9
cdr3_aa: CASSKPQGANYGYTF
cdr3_nt: TGTGCCAGCAGCAAGCCACAGGGGGCCAACTATGGCTACACCTTC

d_call: -
clone_size: -
j_call: TRBJ2-3
v_call: TRBV29-1
cdr3_aa: CSVGRGDTQYF
cdr3_nt: TGCAGCGTTGGGCGTGGGGATACGCAGTATTTT

d_call: -
clone_size: -
j_call: TRBJ2-3
v_call: TRBV7-9
cdr3_aa: CASSLDRGPRGDTQYF
cdr3_nt: TGTGCCAGCAGCTTGGACCGGGGGCCCCGTGGCGATACGCAGTATTTT

d_call: -
clone_size: many
j_call: TRBJ2-4
v_call: TRBV7-2
cdr3_aa: CASAGIAKNIQYF
cdr3_nt: TGTGCCAGCGCAGGGATAGCCAAAAACATTCAGTACTTC

d_call: -
clone_size: -
j_call: TRBJ2-6
v_call: TRBV27
cdr3_aa: CASRPGAFSGANVLTF
cdr3_nt: TGTGCCAGCAGGCCGGGGGCCTTCTCTGGGGCCAACGTCCTGACTTTC

d_call: -
clone_size: -
j_call: TRBJ1-1
v_call: TRBV6-5
cdr3_aa: CASSRGRGGTEAFF
cdr3_nt: TGTGCCAGCAGCCGGGGGAGAGGGGGCACTGAAGCTTTCTTT

d_call: -
clone_size: -
j_call: TRBJ2-2
v_call: TRBV4-1
cdr3_aa: CASSPRYRGTVTGELFF
cdr3_nt: TGCGCCAGCAGCCCACGTTATAGGGGTACGGTGACCGGGGAGCTGTTTTTT

d_call: TRBD1
clone_size: -
j_call: TRBJ2-6
v_call: TRBV5-1
cdr3_aa: CASSLGQGNSGANVLTF
cdr3_nt: TGCGCCAGCAGCTTGGGACAGGGGAACTCTGGGGCCAACGTCCTGACTTTC

d_call: -
clone_size: -
j_call: TRBJ2-7
v_call: TRBV20-1
cdr3_aa: CSANLLVPEQYF
cdr3_nt: TGCAGTGCCAATTTACTCGTTCCCGAGCAGTACTTC

d_call: TRBD2
clone_size: -
j_call: TRBJ2-5
v_call: TRBV5-1
cdr3_aa: CASNSRGRTSGGSPETQYF
cdr3_nt: TGCGCCAGCAACTCCCGAGGACGGACTAGCGGGGGATCCCCAGAGACCCAGTACTTC

d_call: TRBD2
clone_size: few
j_call: TRBJ2-1
v_call: TRBV29-1
cdr3_aa: CSVEFGVAGGTSYNEQFF
cdr3_nt: TGCAGCGTTGAGTTTGGGGTAGCGGGGGGGACCTCCTACAATGAGCAGTTCTTC

d_call: TRBD1
clone_size: many
j_call: TRBJ1-2
v_call: TRBV7-2
cdr3_aa: CASSLAHRGLGYTF
cdr3_nt: TGTGCCAGCAGCTTAGCGCACAGGGGGCTAGGCTACACCTTC

d_call: -
clone_size: many
j_call: TRBJ1-5
v_call: TRBV12-3/TRBV12-4
cdr3_aa: CASSPTRGLAQPQHF
cdr3_nt: TGTGCCAGCAGCCCCACCAGGGGTCTGGCTCAGCCCCAGCATTTT

d_call: TRBD1
clone_size: few
j_call: TRBJ1-2
v_call: TRBV4-2
cdr3_aa: CASSQEQGDVYGYTF
cdr3_nt: TGTGCCAGCAGCCAGGAACAGGGGGATGTGTATGGCTACACCTTC

d_call: -
clone_size: many
j_call: TRBJ2-3
v_call: TRBV7-2
cdr3_aa: CASSSLWSTDTQYF
cdr3_nt: TGTGCCAGCAGCTCCCTCTGGAGCACAGATACGCAGTATTTT

d_call: -
clone_size: few
j_call: TRBJ1-5
v_call: TRBV4-1
cdr3_aa: CASSQGLRGNQPQHF
cdr3_nt: TGCGCCAGCAGCCAAGGGTTGAGGGGCAATCAGCCCCAGCATTTT

d_call: -
clone_size: -
j_call: TRBJ1-4
v_call: TRBV4-3
cdr3_aa: CASSQPGRTEKLFF
cdr3_nt: TGCGCCAGCAGCCAACCGGGACGGACTGAAAAACTGTTTTTT